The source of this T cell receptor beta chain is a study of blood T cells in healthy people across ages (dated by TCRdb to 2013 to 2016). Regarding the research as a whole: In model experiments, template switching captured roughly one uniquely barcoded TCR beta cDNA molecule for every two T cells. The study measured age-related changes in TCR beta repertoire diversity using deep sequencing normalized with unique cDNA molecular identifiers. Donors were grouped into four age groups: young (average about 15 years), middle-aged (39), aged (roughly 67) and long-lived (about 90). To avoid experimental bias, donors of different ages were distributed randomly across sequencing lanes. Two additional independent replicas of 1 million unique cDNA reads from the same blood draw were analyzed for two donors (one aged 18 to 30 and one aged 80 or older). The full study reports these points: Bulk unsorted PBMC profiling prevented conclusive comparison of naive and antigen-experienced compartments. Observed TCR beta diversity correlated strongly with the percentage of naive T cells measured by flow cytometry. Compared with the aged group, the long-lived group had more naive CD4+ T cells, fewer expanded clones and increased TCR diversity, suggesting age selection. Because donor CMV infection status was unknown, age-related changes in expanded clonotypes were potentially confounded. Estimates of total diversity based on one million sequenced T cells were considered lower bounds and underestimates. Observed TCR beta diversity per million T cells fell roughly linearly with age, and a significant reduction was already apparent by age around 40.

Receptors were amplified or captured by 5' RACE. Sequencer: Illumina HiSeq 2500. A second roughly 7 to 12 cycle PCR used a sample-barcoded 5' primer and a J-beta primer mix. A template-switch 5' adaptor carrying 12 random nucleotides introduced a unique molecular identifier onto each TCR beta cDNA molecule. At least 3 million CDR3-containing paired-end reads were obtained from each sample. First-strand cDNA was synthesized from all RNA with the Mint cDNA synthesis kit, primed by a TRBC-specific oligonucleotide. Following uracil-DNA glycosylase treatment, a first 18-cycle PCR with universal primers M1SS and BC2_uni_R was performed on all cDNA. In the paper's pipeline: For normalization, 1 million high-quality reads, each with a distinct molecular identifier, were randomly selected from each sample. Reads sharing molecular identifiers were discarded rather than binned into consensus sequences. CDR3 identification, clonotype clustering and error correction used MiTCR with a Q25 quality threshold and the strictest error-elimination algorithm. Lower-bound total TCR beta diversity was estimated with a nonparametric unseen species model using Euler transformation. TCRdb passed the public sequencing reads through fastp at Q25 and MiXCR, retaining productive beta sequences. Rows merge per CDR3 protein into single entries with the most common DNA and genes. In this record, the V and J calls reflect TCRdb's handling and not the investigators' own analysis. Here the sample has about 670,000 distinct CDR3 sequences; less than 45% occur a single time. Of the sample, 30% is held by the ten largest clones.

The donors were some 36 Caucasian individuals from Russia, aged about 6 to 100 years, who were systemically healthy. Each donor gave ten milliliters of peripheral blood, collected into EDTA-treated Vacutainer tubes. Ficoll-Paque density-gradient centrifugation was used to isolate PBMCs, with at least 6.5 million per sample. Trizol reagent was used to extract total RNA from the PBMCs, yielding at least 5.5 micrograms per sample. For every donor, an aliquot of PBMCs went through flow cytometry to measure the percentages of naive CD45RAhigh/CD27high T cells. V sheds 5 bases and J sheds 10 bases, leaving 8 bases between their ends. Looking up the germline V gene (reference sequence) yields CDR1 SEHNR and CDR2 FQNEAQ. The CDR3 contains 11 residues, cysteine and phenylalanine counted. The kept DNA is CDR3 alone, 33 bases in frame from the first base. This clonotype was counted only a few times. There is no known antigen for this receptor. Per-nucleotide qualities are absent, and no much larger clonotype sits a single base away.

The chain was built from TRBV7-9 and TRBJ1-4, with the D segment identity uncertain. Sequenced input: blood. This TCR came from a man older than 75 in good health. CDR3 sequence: CASSADGKLFF. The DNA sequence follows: TGTGCCAGCAGCGCGGACGGAAAACTGTTTTTT.